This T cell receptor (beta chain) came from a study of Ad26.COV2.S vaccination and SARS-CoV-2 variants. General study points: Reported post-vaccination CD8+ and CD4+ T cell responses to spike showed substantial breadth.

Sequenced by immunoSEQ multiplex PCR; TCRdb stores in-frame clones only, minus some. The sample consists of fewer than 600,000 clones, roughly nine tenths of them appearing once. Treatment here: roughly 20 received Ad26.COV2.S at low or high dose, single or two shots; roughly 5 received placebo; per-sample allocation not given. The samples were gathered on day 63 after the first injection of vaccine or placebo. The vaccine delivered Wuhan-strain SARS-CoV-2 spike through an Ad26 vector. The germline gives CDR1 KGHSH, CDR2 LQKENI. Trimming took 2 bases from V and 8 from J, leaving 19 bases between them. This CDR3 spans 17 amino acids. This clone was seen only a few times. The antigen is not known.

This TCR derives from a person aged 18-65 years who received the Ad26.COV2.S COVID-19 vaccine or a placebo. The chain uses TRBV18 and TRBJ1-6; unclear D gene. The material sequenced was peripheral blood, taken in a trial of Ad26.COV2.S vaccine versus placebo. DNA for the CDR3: TGTGCCAGCTCACCAGCGCCGAGTCCGGCTCGCCATTCACCCCTCCACTTT. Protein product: CASSPAPSPARHSPLHF.